Listed here are 12 T cell receptor beta chains from one sample, sequenced in a study of T cell repertoires in cytomegalovirus infection. TCRdb independently ran MiXCR on the reads; one entry per CDR3 protein. The sample yields about 250,000 distinct CDR3 sequences, approximately 17% seen once. The sequenced sample consisted of CD8+ T cells from PBMCs. These receptor sequences come from a human donor in good health (CMV status not recorded). Some clones in this sample may be carry-over from other donors' samples.

This clonotype was detected a few times. The chain couples TRBV7-9 to TRBJ1-2, with 8 nucleotides matching TRBD1. Trimming cost V 4 bases and J 7 bases; bases outside gene matches: 8. The CDR3 has 14 amino acids. Germline CDR1 and CDR2: SEHNR and FQNEAQ (reference sequence). The CDR3 DNA is TGTGCCAGCAGCTACGGGACAGGTTCGGGTGGCTACACCTTC. This codes for CASSYGTGSGGYTF.

This chain links TRBV7-9 with TRBJ1-1; no definite D call. The CDR3 is 14 amino acids. Between the trimmed V and J ends, which lost 5 bases and 3 bases, there was a span of 13 bases. Germline CDR1 and CDR2: SEHNR and FQNEAQ (reference sequence). CDR3 region: CASSPETSYTEAFF. The CDR3 nucleotides are TGTGCCAGCAGCCCAGAGACGTCGTACACTGAAGCTTTCTTT. The whole variable domain, remainder taken from reference TRBV7-9 and TRBJ1-1, is DTGVSQNPRHKITKRGQNVTFRCDPISEHNRLYWYRQTLGQGPEFLTYFQNEAQLEKSRLLSDRFSAERPKGSFSTLEIQRTEQGDSAMYLCASSPETSYTEAFFGQGTRLTVV.

This clonotype was recorded a few times. The rearrangement joins TRBV13 to TRBJ1-1; a weak D match, TRBD1 (6 bases). Per germline, CDR1 PRHDT and CDR2 FYEKMQ (reference sequence). This CDR3 contains 13 residues. V lost 5 bases to trimming and J lost 4 bases, with 11 bases between them. The CDR3 sequence is CASSPQGSTEAFF. The CDR3 nucleotides read TGTGCCAGCAGCCCCCAGGGGAGCACTGAAGCTTTCTTT. The full variable domain, completed using reference TRBV13 and TRBJ1-1, is AAGVIQSPRHLIKEKRETATLKCYPIPRHDTVYWYQQGPGQDPQFLISFYEKMQSDKGSIPDRFSAQQFSDYHSELNMSSLELGDSALYFCASSPQGSTEAFFGQGTRLTVV.

This clonotype was observed many times. The rearrangement links TRBV19 to TRBJ2-2; D is possibly TRBD2 (6 bases). The CDR3 length is 17 residues. V was cut by 3 bases and J by 2 bases, with 16 bases left in between. Germline-derived CDR1 and CDR2 are LNHDA and SQIVND (reference sequence). The CDR3 spells CASSITLASENTGELFF. CDR3 in DNA: TGTGCCAGTAGTATCACTCTGGCTAGCGAAAACACCGGGGAGCTGTTTTTT.

This clonotype was counted between two and nine times. This sequence joins TRBV7-9 and TRBJ2-1; TRBD2 is a possible D gene (6 bases). The V end was cut by 3 bases, the J end by 13 bases, with 10 bases between. Germline CDR1 reads SEHNR; CDR2 reads FQNEAQ (reference sequence). The CDR3 runs to 11 residues. The CDR3 region is CASSLEGLQFF. CDR3 DNA sequence: TGTGCCAGCAGCTTGGAGGGTCTCCAGTTCTTC.

This clonotype appeared many times. This sequence joins TRBV7-6 and TRBJ2-7; tentatively, D is TRBD2 (6 bases). This CDR3 region has 15 residues. In germline, CDR1 is SGHVS, CDR2 FNYEAQ. V gave up 3 bases and J gave up 4 bases, with 16 bases separating them. CDR3 loop: CASSFGPDGGYEQYF. CDR3 sequence (DNA): TGTGCCAGCAGCTTCGGACCGGACGGAGGGTACGAGCAGTACTTC.

This clonotype was recorded at least ten times. This chain joins TRBV7-8 and TRBJ2-5; D remains unclear. This CDR3 is 12 amino acids long. Deletions cut 3 bases from V and 5 bases from J, with 7 bases between. Germline CDR1 reads SGHVS; CDR2 reads FQNEAQ. CDR3 sequence reads: CASSFAQETQYF. The CDR3 nucleotides read TGTGCCAGCAGCTTTGCACAGGAGACCCAGTACTTC.

There are a few counts of this clonotype. The CDR3 bases are TGTGCCAGCAGTTTAACCGAAGGGAACAATGAGCAGTTCTTC. Protein sequence: CASSLTEGNNEQFF. The rearrangement links TRBV28 to TRBJ2-1; no firm D call. CDR1 MDHEN and CDR2 SYDVKM come from the germline V gene. This CDR3 contains 14 residues. V lost 2 bases and J 5 bases, leaving 10 bases between the germline ends.

In its sample, this clonotype was seen a few times. V usage is TRBV12-3 or TRBV12-4 and J usage is TRBJ2-1, with D uncertain. The germline V and J ends were trimmed by 7 bases and 8 bases, with 15 bases remaining between them. The CDR3 runs 13 residues. The CDR3 nucleotides are TGTGCCAGCACTTTCTGGGTCATGGATGAGCAGTTCTTC. Amino acids: CASTFWVMDEQFF.

This clonotype appeared a few times. The chain uses TRBV14 and TRBJ1-1; TRBD1 aligns across 8 bases. The germline V gene encodes CDR1 SGHDN and CDR2 FVKESK. The CDR3 loop spans 17 amino acids. J lost 1 base, V lost 2 bases, and 9 bases had no gene match. CDR3 sequence: CASSQSGQGARNTEAFF. CDR3 nucleotides: TGTGCCAGCAGCCAATCTGGTCAGGGGGCCCGGAACACTGAAGCTTTCTTT. Full variable domain (rest looked up from reference TRBV14 and TRBJ1-1): EAGVTQFPSHSVIEKGQTVTLRCDPISGHDNLYWYRRVMGKEIKFLLHFVKESKQDESGMPNNRFLAERTGGTYSTLKVQPAELEDSGVYFCASSQSGQGARNTEAFFGQGTRLTVV.

This clonotype was picked up many times. This rearrangement joins TRBV28 to TRBJ1-1; 10 bases map to TRBD1. This CDR3 has 15 residues. Germline CDR1 is MDHEN and CDR2 is SYDVKM. V trimming: 6 bases; J trimming: 3 bases; junction bases outside the gene matches: 7. This chain's CDR3 is CASSLPGTGDTEAFF. The CDR3 bases are TGTGCCAGCAGCCTACCCGGGACAGGGGACACTGAAGCTTTCTTT.

The chain links TRBV20-1 to TRBJ2-3; no definite D call. Trimming removed 1 base at V and 0 bases at J, with 11 bases between. From germline, CDR1 is DFQATT and CDR2 SNEGSKA (reference sequence). The CDR3 is made up of 15 amino acids. The CDR3 is CSARVWPDSTDTQYF. DNA for the CDR3: TGCAGTGCTAGAGTTTGGCCGGATAGCACAGATACGCAGTATTTT.